This is a list of T cell receptor beta chains from one sample in a study of OX40 agonist ivuxolimab in advanced cancers. The method was immunoSEQ multiplex PCR; TCRdb's version includes in-frame clones alone and lacks a portion of them. The data contain about 61,000 clones, under 90% of them singletons. The input for sequencing was CD4+ or CD8+ T cells sorted from blood, taken in a trial of the OX40 agonist ivuxolimab. Every receptor here comes from an adult with an advanced solid tumor such as melanoma, head and neck, liver or kidney cancer. The CDR3 runs from the conserved cysteine through the conserved F or W. The order of the fields is clone size, D gene, V gene, J gene, CDR3 protein, CDR3 DNA. D genes are given only for firm matches. A row's size may be missing; if present it is once, few, many or a size class.

-	-	TRBV4-2	TRBJ2-7	CASSQPSGTTFPLYEQYF	TGTGCCAGCAGCCAACCCTCCGGGACCACCTTCCCACTCTACGAGCAGTACTTC
-	-	TRBV30	TRBJ1-2	CAYIRQGIYGYTF	TGTGCCTATATACGGCAGGGGATCTATGGCTACACCTTC
-	TRBD2	TRBV5-4	TRBJ2-3	CASSFRTSGRMDTQYF	TGTGCCAGCAGCTTCCGGACTAGCGGGAGAATGGATACGCAGTATTTT
few	TRBD1	TRBV4-2	TRBJ1-2	CASSPRQGMRGYTF	TGTGCCAGCAGCCCGAGACAGGGGATGCGGGGCTACACCTTC
-	TRBD2	TRBV5-4	TRBJ2-3	CATRRGGERGPTDTQYF	TGTGCCACCCGCCGGGGGGGAGAGAGGGGTCCCACAGATACGCAGTATTTT
once	TRBD1	TRBV7-9	TRBJ2-1	CASSRDRYIHEQFF	TGTGCCAGCAGCCGGGACAGGTACATCCATGAGCAGTTCTTC
-	TRBD1	TRBV25-1	TRBJ2-2	CASSRTGESTGELFF	TGTGCCAGCAGTAGGACAGGGGAGAGCACCGGGGAGCTGTTTTTT
-	-	TRBV6-6	TRBJ2-2	CASSREWTGELFF	TGTGCCAGCAGCCGAGAGTGGACCGGGGAGCTGTTTTTT
-	-	TRBV6-1	TRBJ2-1	CASSEGMWVLTRGEQFF	TGTGCCAGCAGTGAAGGGATGTGGGTCCTTACTAGGGGTGAGCAGTTCTTC
-	TRBD1	TRBV4-2	TRBJ1-2	CASSQEGGGDYGYTF	TGTGCCAGCAGCCAAGAAGGAGGGGGCGACTATGGCTACACCTTC
few	-	TRBV7-9	TRBJ1-2	CASSTNWAGYTF	TGTGCCAGCAGCACCAATTGGGCTGGCTACACCTTC
-	TRBD2	TRBV9	TRBJ2-5	CASSSLAGGETQYF	TGTGCCAGCAGCTCCCTAGCGGGAGGAGAGACCCAGTACTTC
-	-	TRBV7-2	TRBJ2-1	CASSTRPNEQFF	TGTGCCAGCAGCACAAGGCCCAATGAGCAGTTCTTC
-	-	TRBV11-2	TRBJ2-2	CASSLSRRSVFAGELFF	TGTGCCAGCAGCTTATCGCGCAGAAGCGTGTTCGCCGGGGAGCTGTTTTTT
-	-	TRBV4-1	TRBJ2-3	CASSQVIGAKSDTQYF	TGCGCCAGCAGCCAAGTGATCGGGGCTAAGTCAGATACGCAGTATTTT
once	TRBD2	TRBV5-4	TRBJ2-3	CASSLPGASGGTQYF	TGTGCCAGCAGCTTGCCCGGGGCTAGCGGTGGTACGCAGTATTTT
few	-	TRBV7-9	TRBJ2-7	CASSALSYEQYF	TGTGCCAGCAGCGCTCTGTCCTACGAGCAGTACTTC
-	TRBD2	TRBV7-6	TRBJ2-3	CASRTSGVTDTQYF	TGTGCCAGCCGGACTAGCGGGGTCACAGATACGCAGTATTTT
-	-	TRBV6-5	TRBJ1-5	CASSYDRHQPQHF	TGTGCCAGCAGTTACGACAGACATCAGCCCCAGCATTTT
-	TRBD1	TRBV28	TRBJ1-2	CASHSPPDRGGGYTF	TGTGCCAGCCATTCTCCTCCGGACAGGGGGGGTGGCTACACCTTC